Listed below are T cell receptor beta chains from one sample, sequenced in a study of CD8 T cells in Susac syndrome. TCRdb reprocessed the immunoSEQ multiplex PCR reads with MiXCR, giving one entry per CDR3 protein. The sample lists 150,000 to 200,000 distinct CDR3 sequences, roughly 95% occurring once. The sequenced sample consisted of CD4+ T cells from PBMCs. The receptor set was obtained from a human donor with multiple sclerosis. Both conserved end residues are part of each CDR3. Fields, in order: V gene, clone size, J gene, D gene, CDR3 protein, CDR3 DNA. The D gene is left open where the match is weak. Part of the rows lack a size; the others show once, few, many or a class for expanded clones.

v_gene: TRBV12-5
abundance: .
j_gene: TRBJ1-4
d_gene: .
CDR3aa: CASGGVTNEKLFF
CDR3nt: TGTGCTAGTGGTGGGGTCACTAATGAAAAACTGTTTTTT

v_gene: TRBV15
abundance: once
j_gene: TRBJ2-7
d_gene: .
CDR3aa: CATSGGGLPYEQYF
CDR3nt: TGTGCCACCAGCGGGGGTGGGCTGCCGTACGAGCAGTACTTC

v_gene: TRBV2
abundance: .
j_gene: TRBJ1-2
d_gene: .
CDR3aa: CASSRELGYTF
CDR3nt: TGTGCCAGCAGTCGTGAATTGGGCTACACCTTC

v_gene: TRBV7-3
abundance: .
j_gene: TRBJ2-2
d_gene: .
CDR3aa: CASSLKASSDTGELFF
CDR3nt: TGTGCCAGCAGCTTAAAGGCTAGCAGCGACACCGGGGAGCTGTTTTTT

v_gene: TRBV12-3/TRBV12-4
abundance: once
j_gene: TRBJ1-1
d_gene: .
CDR3aa: CASSLQGYTEAFF
CDR3nt: TGTGCCAGCAGTTTACAGGGGTACACTGAAGCTTTCTTT

v_gene: TRBV5-6
abundance: .
j_gene: TRBJ1-2
d_gene: .
CDR3aa: CASSLPGSDGYTF
CDR3nt: TGTGCCAGCAGCTTACCAGGGAGTGATGGCTACACCTTC

v_gene: TRBV18
abundance: .
j_gene: TRBJ1-5
d_gene: .
CDR3aa: CASSPRPENQPQHF
CDR3nt: TGTGCCAGCTCACCTAGACCCGAGAATCAGCCCCAGCATTTT

v_gene: TRBV12-3/TRBV12-4
abundance: .
j_gene: TRBJ2-5
d_gene: TRBD2
CDR3aa: CASSSLTTSRFETQYF
CDR3nt: TGTGCCAGCAGTTCCCTTACGACTAGCCGATTTGAGACCCAGTACTTC

v_gene: TRBV5-1
abundance: once
j_gene: TRBJ1-1
d_gene: .
CDR3aa: CASSSSNTEAFF
CDR3nt: TGCGCCAGCAGCTCTTCAAACACTGAAGCTTTCTTT

v_gene: TRBV30
abundance: .
j_gene: TRBJ1-3
d_gene: TRBD1
CDR3aa: CAWSPGGSGNTIYF
CDR3nt: TGTGCCTGGAGCCCAGGGGGTTCTGGAAACACCATATATTTT

v_gene: TRBV6-4
abundance: once
j_gene: TRBJ2-2
d_gene: .
CDR3aa: CASSGEATTGELFF
CDR3nt: TGTGCCAGCAGTGGGGAGGCAACCACCGGGGAGCTGTTTTTT

v_gene: TRBV9
abundance: .
j_gene: TRBJ2-7
d_gene: TRBD2
CDR3aa: CASSVGGTSGTYEQYF
CDR3nt: TGTGCCAGCAGCGTAGGGGGGACTAGCGGTACCTACGAGCAGTACTTC

v_gene: TRBV29-1
abundance: .
j_gene: TRBJ2-5
d_gene: TRBD2
CDR3aa: CSVEARGGTETQYF
CDR3nt: TGCAGCGTTGAAGCCCGGGGAGGGACAGAGACCCAGTACTTC

v_gene: TRBV20-1
abundance: .
j_gene: TRBJ2-1
d_gene: .
CDR3aa: CSAREVATMEQFF
CDR3nt: TGCAGTGCTAGAGAGGTAGCGACAATGGAGCAGTTCTTC

v_gene: TRBV14
abundance: .
j_gene: TRBJ2-2
d_gene: .
CDR3aa: CASSQSNTGELFF
CDR3nt: TGTGCCAGCAGCCAGAGTAACACCGGGGAGCTGTTTTTT

v_gene: TRBV4-1
abundance: .
j_gene: TRBJ2-5
d_gene: .
CDR3aa: CASSQVSRVLETQYF
CDR3nt: TGCGCCAGCAGCCAAGTATCAAGAGTCTTAGAGACCCAGTACTTC

v_gene: TRBV9
abundance: .
j_gene: TRBJ2-5
d_gene: TRBD2
CDR3aa: CASSVSGLARETQYF
CDR3nt: TGTGCCAGCAGCGTATCCGGACTAGCGAGGGAGACCCAGTACTTC

v_gene: TRBV4-1
abundance: once
j_gene: TRBJ1-1
d_gene: .
CDR3aa: CASTRGRATEAFF
CDR3nt: TGCGCCAGCACCCGGGGAAGGGCCACTGAAGCTTTCTTT

v_gene: TRBV24-1
abundance: .
j_gene: TRBJ2-4
d_gene: TRBD1
CDR3aa: CATSDSGQGNIQYF
CDR3nt: TGTGCCACCAGTGATTCGGGACAGGGAAACATTCAGTACTTC

v_gene: TRBV5-6
abundance: .
j_gene: TRBJ2-4
d_gene: .
CDR3aa: CASTLGPGSIQYF
CDR3nt: TGTGCCAGCACCTTAGGCCCGGGAAGCATTCAGTACTTC

v_gene: TRBV20-1
abundance: .
j_gene: TRBJ1-5
d_gene: .
CDR3aa: CSARGHANQPQHF
CDR3nt: TGCAGTGCTAGGGGGCACGCCAATCAGCCCCAGCATTTT

v_gene: TRBV20-1
abundance: .
j_gene: TRBJ1-2
d_gene: TRBD1
CDR3aa: CSADTRTGGSYGYTF
CDR3nt: TGCAGTGCTGATACCCGGACAGGGGGCTCCTATGGCTACACCTTC